This T cell receptor beta chain was captured in a study of shared clonotypes between healthy human individuals. Study results and caveats: The four-donor shared clonotypes exceeded non-shared clonotypes in generation probability, with non-shared ones scoring lower.

Clones were read by immunoSEQ multiplex PCR, and TCRdb kept only the in-frame ones, dropping some. The sample records about 960,000 clones, 60% to 85% being singletons. CDR3 size: 14 residues. J lost 3 bases, V lost 3 bases, and 1 base had no gene match. The germline V gene has CDR1 LNHDA and CDR2 SQIVND (reference sequence). A note on this clone: No antigen is known for it.

The chain employs TRBV19 and TRBJ1-4, with 7 positions matching TRBD1. Sequences were obtained from memory CD4+ T cells sorted from blood. Subset defined: CD45RA-negative fraction. The receptor was derived from a man aged 18 to 29 in good health. For the CDR3, the DNA is TGTGCCAGTAGTATGGGACAGTCTAATGAAAAACTGTTTTTT. Translated: CASSMGQSNEKLFF.